This T cell receptor beta chain was obtained from a study of blood T cell repertoires in COVID-19. Study background: From T cells, B-cell-depleted T cells, or PBMCs came the material, which was cDNA or gDNA.

In the original workflow: Using reference gene primer amplification, nucleated cell counts were estimated. The protocol was immunoSEQ multiplex PCR, while the TCRdb copy is restricted to in-frame clones and leaves out a portion. V, J and clone size derive from that table, while D and trimming were established from the DNA sequence. The repertoire has around 150,000 clones, approximately 80% of them found once; the top ten carry roughly 17%. The sequence derives from a man aged 50 to 59 with acute or convalescent COVID-19. Input material: peripheral blood.

The CDR3 here is CASKYRPNTGELFF. The CDR3, as DNA: TGTGCCAGCAAGTACAGACCGAACACCGGGGAGCTGTTTTTT. V gene TRBV2 combines with J gene TRBJ2-2; D gene uncertain. CDR1 is SNHLY and CDR2 is FYNNEI in the germline V gene. This CDR3 region has 14 residues. V lost 7 bases and J 0 bases, leaving 9 bases between the germline ends.